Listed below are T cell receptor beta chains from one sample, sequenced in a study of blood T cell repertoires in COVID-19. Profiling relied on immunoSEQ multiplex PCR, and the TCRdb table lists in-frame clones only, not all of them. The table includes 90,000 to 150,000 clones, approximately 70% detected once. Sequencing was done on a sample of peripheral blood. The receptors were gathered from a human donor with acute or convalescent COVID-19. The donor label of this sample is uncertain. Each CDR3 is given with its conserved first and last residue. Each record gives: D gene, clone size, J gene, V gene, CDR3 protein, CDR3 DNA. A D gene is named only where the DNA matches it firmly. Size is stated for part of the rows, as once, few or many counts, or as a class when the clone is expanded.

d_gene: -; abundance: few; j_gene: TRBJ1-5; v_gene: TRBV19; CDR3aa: CAASTGYSNQPQHF; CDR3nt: TGTGCCGCTTCGACAGGTTATAGCAATCAGCCCCAGCATTTT
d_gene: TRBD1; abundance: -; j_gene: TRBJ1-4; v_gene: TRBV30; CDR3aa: CAWGRGLSNEKLFF; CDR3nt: TGTGCCTGGGGCAGGGGGCTGTCGAATGAAAAACTGTTTTTT
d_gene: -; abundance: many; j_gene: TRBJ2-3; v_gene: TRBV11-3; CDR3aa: CASSYGTTDTQYF; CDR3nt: TGTGCCAGCAGCTACGGGACAACAGATACGCAGTATTTT
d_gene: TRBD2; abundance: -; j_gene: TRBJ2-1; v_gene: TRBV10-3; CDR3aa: CAISDPGREGVNEQFF; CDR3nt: TGTGCCATCAGTGACCCCGGTAGGGAGGGTGTGAATGAGCAGTTCTTC
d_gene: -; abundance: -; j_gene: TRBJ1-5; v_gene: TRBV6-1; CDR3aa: CASSELRGSGVSNQPQHF; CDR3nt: TGTGCCAGCAGTGAATTGAGGGGTTCGGGGGTAAGCAATCAGCCCCAGCATTTT
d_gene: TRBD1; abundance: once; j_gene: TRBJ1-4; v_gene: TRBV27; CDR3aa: CASSLGRGTGKEKLFF; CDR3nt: TGTGCCAGCAGTTTGGGTCGTGGGACAGGGAAGGAAAAACTGTTTTTT
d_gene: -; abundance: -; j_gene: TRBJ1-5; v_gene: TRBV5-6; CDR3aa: CASSLSGFGQPQHF; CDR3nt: TGTGCCAGCAGCTTGTCGGGTTTCGGTCAGCCCCAGCATTTT
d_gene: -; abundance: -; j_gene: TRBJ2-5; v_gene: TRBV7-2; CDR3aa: CASSSYVEETQYF; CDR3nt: TGTGCCAGCAGCTCATACGTAGAAGAGACCCAGTACTTC
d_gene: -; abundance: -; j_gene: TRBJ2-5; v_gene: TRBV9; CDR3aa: CASSPGQASPRETQYF; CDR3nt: TGTGCCAGCAGCCCGGGACAAGCGAGCCCCCGAGAGACCCAGTACTTC
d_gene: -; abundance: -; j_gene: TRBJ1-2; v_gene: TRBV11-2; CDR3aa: CASSLNREADGYTF; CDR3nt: TGTGCCAGCAGCTTAAACCGGGAGGCGGACGGCTACACCTTC
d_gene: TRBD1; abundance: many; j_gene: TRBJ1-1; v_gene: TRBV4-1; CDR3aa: CASSQPTGGRVEAFF; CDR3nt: TGCGCCAGCAGCCAACCTACAGGGGGCAGGGTCGAGGCTTTCTTT
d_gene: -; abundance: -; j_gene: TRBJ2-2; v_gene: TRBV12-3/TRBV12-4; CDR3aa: CASSFLDTGELFF; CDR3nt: TGTGCCAGCAGTTTCCTCGACACCGGGGAGCTGTTTTTT
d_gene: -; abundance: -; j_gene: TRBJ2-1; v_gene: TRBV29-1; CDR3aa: CSAVAGQIYNEQFF; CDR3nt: TGCAGCGCCGTTGCGGGACAGATCTACAATGAGCAGTTCTTC
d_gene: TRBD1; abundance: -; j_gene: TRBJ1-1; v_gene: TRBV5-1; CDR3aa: CASSPSYSPGGTEAFF; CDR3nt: TGCGCCAGCAGCCCCTCCTACTCACCAGGGGGCACTGAAGCTTTCTTT
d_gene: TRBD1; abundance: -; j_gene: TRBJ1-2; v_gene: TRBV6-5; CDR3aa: CASRGQVDNYGYTF; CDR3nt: TGTGCCAGCAGGGGACAGGTCGATAACTATGGCTACACCTTC
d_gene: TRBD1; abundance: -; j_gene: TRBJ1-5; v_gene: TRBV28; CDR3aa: CASSLGRRGRNQPQHF; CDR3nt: TGTGCCAGCAGTTTGGGTCGCAGGGGGAGGAATCAGCCCCAGCATTTT
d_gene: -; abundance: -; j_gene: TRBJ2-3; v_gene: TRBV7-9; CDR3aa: CASSRRLAGTDTQYF; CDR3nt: TGTGCCAGCAGCCGACGACTTGCGGGCACAGATACGCAGTATTTT
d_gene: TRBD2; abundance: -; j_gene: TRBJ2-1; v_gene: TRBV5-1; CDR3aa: CASSPGTSGGELQFF; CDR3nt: TGCGCCAGCAGCCCCGGGACTAGCGGGGGGGAATTGCAGTTCTTC
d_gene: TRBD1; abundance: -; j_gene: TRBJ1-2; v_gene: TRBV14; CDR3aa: CASSQGQGGLRGYTF; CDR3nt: TGTGCCAGCAGCCAAGGCCAGGGGGGCTTGAGGGGCTACACCTTC
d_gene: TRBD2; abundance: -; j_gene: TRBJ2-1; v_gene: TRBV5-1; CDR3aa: CASSSRGGNSYNEQFF; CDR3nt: TGCGCCAGCAGCTCCCGCGGGGGGAACTCCTACAATGAGCAGTTCTTC
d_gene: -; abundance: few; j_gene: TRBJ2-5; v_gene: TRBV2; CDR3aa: CASSVVGAQKGTQYF; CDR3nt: TGTGCCAGCAGCGTGGTTGGGGCGCAGAAGGGGACCCAGTACTTC
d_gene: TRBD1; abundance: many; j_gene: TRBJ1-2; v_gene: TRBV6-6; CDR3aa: CASSQRTGGDTLRHGYTF; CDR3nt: TGTGCCAGCAGTCAAAGAACAGGGGGAGACACTCTACGGCATGGCTACACCTTC
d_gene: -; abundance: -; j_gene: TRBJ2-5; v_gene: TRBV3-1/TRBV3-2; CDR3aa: CASSQGGSKYQETQYF; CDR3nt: TGTGCCAGCAGCCAAGGAGGCAGTAAGTACCAAGAGACCCAGTACTTC
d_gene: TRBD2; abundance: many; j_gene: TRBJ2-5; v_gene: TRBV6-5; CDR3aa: CASSYIAGGSETQYF; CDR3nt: TGTGCCAGCAGTTACATCGCGGGGGGGTCGGAGACCCAGTACTTC
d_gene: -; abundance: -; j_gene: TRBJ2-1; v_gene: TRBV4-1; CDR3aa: CASSRLSEQNEQFF; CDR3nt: TGCGCCAGCAGCCGCCTCAGCGAACAAAATGAGCAGTTCTTC
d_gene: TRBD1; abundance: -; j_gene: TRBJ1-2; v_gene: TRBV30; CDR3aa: CAWNPGGIEADGYTF; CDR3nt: TGTGCCTGGAACCCAGGGGGCATAGAGGCCGATGGCTACACCTTC
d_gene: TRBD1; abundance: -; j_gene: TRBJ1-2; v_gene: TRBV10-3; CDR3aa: CAISDPDRGPNGYTF; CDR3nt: TGTGCCATCAGTGACCCGGACAGGGGGCCAAATGGCTACACCTTC
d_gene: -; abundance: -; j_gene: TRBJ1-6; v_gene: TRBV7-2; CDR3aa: CASSPRQSSYNSPLHF; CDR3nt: TGTGCCAGCAGCCCAAGACAGAGCTCCTATAATTCACCCCTCCACTTT
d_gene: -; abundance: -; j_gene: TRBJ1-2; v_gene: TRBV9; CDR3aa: CASSAATGNYGYTF; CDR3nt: TGTGCCAGCAGCGCGGCCACAGGGAACTATGGCTACACCTTC
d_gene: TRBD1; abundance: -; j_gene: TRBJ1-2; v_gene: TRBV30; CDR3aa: CAWSELTGNYGYTF; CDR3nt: TGTGCCTGGAGTGAACTGACAGGGAACTATGGCTACACCTTC
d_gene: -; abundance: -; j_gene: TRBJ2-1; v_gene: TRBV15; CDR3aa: CATSRGRQDFYNEQFF; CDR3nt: TGTGCCACCAGCAGAGGTCGACAGGACTTTTACAATGAGCAGTTCTTC
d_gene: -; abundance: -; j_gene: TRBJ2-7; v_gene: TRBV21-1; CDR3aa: CASSKAPGQGYEQYF; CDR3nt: TGTGCCAGCAGCAAAGCCCCGGGACAGGGCTACGAGCAGTACTTC
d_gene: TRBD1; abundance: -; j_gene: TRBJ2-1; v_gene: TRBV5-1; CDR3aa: CASSFMGQGAGEQFF; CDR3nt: TGCGCCAGCAGCTTCATGGGCCAGGGGGCCGGTGAGCAGTTCTTC
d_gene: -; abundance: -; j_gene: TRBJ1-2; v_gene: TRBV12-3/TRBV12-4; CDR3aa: CASSKQGWDGYTF; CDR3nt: TGTGCCAGCAGCAAACAGGGATGGGATGGCTACACCTTC
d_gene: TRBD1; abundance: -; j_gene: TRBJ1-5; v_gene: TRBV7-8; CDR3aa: CASSSRQGASNQPQHF; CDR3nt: TGTGCCAGCAGCTCTAGACAGGGGGCAAGCAATCAGCCCCAGCATTTT
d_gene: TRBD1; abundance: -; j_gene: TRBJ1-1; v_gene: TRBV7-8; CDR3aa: CASSFMAGGSINTEAFF; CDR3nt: TGTGCCAGCAGCTTCATGGCAGGGGGTTCGATAAACACTGAAGCTTTCTTT
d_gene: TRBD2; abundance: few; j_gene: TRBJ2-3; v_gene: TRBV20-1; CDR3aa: CSASTPRLAVDFLTSTDTQYF; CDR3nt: TGCAGTGCTAGTACCCCTAGACTAGCGGTAGACTTTCTCACTAGCACAGATACGCAGTATTTT
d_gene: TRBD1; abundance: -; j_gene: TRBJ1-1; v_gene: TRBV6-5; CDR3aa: CASSDRVNTEAFF; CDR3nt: TGTGCCAGCAGCGACAGGGTGAACACTGAAGCTTTCTTT
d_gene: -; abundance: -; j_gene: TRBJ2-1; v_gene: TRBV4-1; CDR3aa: CASGRGATETSSYNEQFF; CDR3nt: TGCGCCAGCGGGAGGGGGGCGACCGAGACGAGCTCCTACAATGAGCAGTTCTTC
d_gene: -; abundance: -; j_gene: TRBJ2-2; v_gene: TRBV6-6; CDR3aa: CATRQTGELFF; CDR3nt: TGTGCCACCCGCCAGACCGGGGAGCTGTTTTTT
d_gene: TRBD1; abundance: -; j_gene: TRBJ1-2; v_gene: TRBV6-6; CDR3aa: CASSLLSTGTYGYTF; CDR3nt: TGTGCCAGCAGCCTGCTCTCGACAGGGACCTATGGCTACACCTTC
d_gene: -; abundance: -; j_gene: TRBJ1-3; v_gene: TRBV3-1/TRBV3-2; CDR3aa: CASSQDIGNTIYF; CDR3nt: TGTGCCAGCAGCCAGGACATTGGAAACACCATATATTTT
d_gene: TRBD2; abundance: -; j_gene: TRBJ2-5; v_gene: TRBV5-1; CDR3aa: CASSSAGWQETQYF; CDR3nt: TGCGCCAGCAGCTCAGCGGGGTGGCAAGAGACCCAGTACTTC
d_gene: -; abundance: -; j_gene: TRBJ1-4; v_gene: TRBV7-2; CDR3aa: CASSWAGRGGEKLFF; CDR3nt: TGTGCCAGCAGCTGGGCGGGCAGGGGTGGTGAAAAACTGTTTTTT
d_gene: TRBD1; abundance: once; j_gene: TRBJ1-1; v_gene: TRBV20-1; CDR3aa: CSASPPGQGERAFF; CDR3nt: TGCAGTGCTAGTCCCCCGGGACAGGGGGAGCGAGCTTTCTTT
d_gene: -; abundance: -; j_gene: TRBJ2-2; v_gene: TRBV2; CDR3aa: CASWRRANTGELFF; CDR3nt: TGTGCCAGCTGGAGACGGGCGAACACCGGGGAGCTGTTTTTT
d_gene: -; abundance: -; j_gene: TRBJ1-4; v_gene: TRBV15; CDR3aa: CATSRDRASNEKLFF; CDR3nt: TGTGCCACCAGCAGAGACAGGGCTTCTAATGAAAAACTGTTTTTT
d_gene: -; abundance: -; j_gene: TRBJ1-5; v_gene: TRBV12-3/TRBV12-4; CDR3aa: CASSLGGQPQHF; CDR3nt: TGTGCCAGCAGTTTAGGAGGCCAGCCCCAGCATTTT
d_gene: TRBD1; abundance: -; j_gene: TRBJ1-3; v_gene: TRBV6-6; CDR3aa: CASSYSDRRGNTIYF; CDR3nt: TGTGCCAGCAGTTACTCGGACAGGCGCGGAAACACCATATATTTT
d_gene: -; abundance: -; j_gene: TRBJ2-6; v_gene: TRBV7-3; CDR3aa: CASSLNRANVLTF; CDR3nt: TGTGCCAGCAGCTTAAACAGGGCCAACGTCCTGACTTTC
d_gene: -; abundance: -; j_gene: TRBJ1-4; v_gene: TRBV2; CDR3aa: CASQGPTSNEKLFF; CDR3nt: TGTGCCAGCCAGGGCCCCACCTCTAATGAAAAACTGTTTTTT
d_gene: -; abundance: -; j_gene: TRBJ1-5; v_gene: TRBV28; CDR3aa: CASSPQGLGANQPQHF; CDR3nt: TGTGCCAGCAGTCCCCAAGGCCTTGGGGCCAATCAGCCCCAGCATTTT
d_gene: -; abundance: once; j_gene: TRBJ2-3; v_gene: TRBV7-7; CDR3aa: CASSFSYSTDTQYF; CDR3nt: TGTGCTAGCAGCTTTTCCTACAGCACAGATACGCAGTATTTT